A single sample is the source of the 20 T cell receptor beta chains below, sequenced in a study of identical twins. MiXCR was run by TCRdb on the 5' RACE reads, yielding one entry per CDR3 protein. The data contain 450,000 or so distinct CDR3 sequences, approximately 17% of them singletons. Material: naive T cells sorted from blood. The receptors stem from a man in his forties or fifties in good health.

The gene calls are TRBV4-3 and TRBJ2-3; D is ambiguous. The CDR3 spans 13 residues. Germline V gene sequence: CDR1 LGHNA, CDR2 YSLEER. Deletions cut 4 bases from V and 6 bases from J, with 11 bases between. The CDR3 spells CASSPRRIDTQYF. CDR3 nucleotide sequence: TGCGCCAGCAGCCCCCGTCGGATCGATACGCAGTATTTT.

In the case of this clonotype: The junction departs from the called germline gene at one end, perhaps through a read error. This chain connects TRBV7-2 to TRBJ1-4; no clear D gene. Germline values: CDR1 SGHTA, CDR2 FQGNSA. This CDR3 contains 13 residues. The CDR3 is CASNLSANEKLFF. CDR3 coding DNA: TGTGCCAGCAACTTATCAGCGAATGAAAAACTGTTTTTT. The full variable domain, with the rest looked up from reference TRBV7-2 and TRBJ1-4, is GAGVSQSPSNKVTEKGKDVELRCDPISGHTALYWYRQSLGQGLEFLIYFQGNSAPDKSGLPSDRFSAERTGGSVSTLTIQRTQQEDSAVYLCASNLSANEKLFFGSGTQLSVL.

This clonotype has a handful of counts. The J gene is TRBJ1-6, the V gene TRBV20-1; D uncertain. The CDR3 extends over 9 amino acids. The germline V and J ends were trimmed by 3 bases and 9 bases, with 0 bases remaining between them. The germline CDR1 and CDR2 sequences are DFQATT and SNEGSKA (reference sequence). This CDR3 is CSASSPLHF. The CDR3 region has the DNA TGCAGTGCTAGTTCACCCCTCCACTTT.

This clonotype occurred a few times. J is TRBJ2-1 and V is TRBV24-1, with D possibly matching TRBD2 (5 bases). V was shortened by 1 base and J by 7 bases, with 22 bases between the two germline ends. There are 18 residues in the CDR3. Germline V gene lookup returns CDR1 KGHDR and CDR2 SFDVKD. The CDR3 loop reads CATSDFAGRGRESNEQFF. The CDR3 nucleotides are TGTGCCACCAGTGATTTTGCTGGCCGGGGAAGGGAGTCGAATGAGCAGTTCTTC.

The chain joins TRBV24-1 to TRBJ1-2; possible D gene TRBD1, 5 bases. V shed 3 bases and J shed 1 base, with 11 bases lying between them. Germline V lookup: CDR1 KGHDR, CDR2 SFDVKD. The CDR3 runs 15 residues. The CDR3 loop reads CATSDTTGDNYGYTF. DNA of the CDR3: TGTGCCACCAGTGATACCACAGGAGATAACTATGGCTACACCTTC.

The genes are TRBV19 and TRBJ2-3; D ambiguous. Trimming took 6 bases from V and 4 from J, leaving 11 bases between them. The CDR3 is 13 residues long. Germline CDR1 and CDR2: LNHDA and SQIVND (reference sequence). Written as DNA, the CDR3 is TGTGCCAGTAGCTCGTGGTCCGCAGATACGCAGTATTTT. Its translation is CASSSWSADTQYF.

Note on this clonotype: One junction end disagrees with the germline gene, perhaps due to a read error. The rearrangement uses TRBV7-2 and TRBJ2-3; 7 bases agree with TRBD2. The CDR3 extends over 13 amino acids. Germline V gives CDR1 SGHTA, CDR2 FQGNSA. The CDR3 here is CASRTSSTDTQNF. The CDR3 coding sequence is TGTGCCAGCAGGACTAGCAGCACAGATACGCAGAATTTT.

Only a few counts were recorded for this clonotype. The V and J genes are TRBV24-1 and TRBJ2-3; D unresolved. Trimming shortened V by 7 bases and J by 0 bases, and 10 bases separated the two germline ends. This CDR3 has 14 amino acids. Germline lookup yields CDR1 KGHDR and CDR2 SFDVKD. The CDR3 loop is CATRDRISTDTQYF. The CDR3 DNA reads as TGTGCCACCAGGGATAGGATTAGCACAGATACGCAGTATTTT.

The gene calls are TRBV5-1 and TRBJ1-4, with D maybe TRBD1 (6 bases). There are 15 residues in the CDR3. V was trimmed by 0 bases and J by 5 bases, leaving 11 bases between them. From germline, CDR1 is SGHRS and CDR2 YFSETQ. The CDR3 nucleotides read TGCGCCAGCAGCTTGGATACAGGGTGGAATGAAAAACTGTTTTTT. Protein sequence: CASSLDTGWNEKLFF.

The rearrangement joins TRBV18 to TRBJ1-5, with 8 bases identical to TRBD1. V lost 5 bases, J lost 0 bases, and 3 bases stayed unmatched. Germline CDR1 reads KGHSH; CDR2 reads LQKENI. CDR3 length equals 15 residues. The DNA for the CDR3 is TGTGCCAGCTCAGAGGGACAGGTTAGCAATCAGCCCCAGCATTTT. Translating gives CASSEGQVSNQPQHF.

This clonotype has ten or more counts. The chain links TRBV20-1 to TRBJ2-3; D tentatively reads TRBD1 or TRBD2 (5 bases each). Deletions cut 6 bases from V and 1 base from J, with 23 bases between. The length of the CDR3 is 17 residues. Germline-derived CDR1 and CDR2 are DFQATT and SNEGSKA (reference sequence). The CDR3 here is CSALPGRSQAGTDTQYF. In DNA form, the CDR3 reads TGCAGTGCGCTCCCGGGACGGTCACAGGCGGGCACAGATACGCAGTATTTT.

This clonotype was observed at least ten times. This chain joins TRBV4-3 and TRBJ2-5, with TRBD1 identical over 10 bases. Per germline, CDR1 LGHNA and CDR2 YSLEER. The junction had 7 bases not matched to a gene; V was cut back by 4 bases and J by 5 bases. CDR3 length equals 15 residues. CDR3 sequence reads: CASSPGTGAMETQYF. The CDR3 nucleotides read TGCGCCAGCAGCCCAGGGACAGGGGCTATGGAGACCCAGTACTTC.

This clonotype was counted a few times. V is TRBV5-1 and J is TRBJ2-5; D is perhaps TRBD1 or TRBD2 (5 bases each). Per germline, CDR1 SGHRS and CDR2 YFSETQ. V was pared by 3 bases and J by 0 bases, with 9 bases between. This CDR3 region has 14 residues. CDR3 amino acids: CASSSGTNQETQYF. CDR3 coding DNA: TGCGCCAGCAGCTCGGGGACCAACCAAGAGACCCAGTACTTC.

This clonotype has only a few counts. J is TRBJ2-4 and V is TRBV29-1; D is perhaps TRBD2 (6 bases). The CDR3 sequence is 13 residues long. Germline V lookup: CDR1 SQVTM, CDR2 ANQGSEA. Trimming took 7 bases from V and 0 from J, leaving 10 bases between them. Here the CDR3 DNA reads TGCAGCGGCCAGGGACTAGCCAAAAACATTCAGTACTTC. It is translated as CSGQGLAKNIQYF. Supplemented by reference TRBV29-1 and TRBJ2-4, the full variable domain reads SAVISQKPSRDICQRGTSLTIQCQVDSQVTMMFWYRQQPGQSLTLIATANQGSEATYESGFVIDKFPISRPNLTFSTLTVSNMSPEDSSIYLCSGQGLAKNIQYFGAGTRLSVL.

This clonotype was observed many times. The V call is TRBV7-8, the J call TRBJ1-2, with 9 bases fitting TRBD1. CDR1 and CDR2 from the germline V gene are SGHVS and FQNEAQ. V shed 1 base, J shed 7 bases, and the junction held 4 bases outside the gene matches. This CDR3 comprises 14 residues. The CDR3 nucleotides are TGTGCCAGCAGCTTAGAACAGGGGGCGGGTGGCTACACCTTC. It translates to CASSLEQGAGGYTF.

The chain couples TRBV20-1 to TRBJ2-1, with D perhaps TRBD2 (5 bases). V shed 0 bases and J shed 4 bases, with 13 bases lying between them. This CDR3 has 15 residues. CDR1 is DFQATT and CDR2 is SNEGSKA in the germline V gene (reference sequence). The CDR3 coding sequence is TGCAGTGCTAGAGATCGGATAGCGCGATACAATGAGCAGTTCTTC. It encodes CSARDRIARYNEQFF.

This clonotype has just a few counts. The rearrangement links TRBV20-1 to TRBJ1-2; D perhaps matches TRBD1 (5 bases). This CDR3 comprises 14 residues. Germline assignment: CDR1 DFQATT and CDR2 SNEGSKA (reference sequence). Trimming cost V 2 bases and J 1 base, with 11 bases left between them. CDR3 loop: CSARPPTVNYGYTF. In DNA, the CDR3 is TGCAGTGCTAGACCCCCGACAGTTAACTATGGCTACACCTTC.

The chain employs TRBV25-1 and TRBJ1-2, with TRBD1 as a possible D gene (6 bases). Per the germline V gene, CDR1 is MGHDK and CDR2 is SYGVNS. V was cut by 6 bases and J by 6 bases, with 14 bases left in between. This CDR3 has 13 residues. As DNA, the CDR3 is TGTGCCAGCAGCGGGGGACATCATCATGGCTACACCTTC. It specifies CASSGGHHHGYTF.

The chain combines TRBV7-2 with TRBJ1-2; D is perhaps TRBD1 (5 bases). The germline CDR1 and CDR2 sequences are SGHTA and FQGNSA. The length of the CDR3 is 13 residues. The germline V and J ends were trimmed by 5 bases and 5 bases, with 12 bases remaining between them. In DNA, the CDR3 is TGTGCCAGCAGCCCCCAGACAGAATATGGCTACACCTTC. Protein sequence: CASSPQTEYGYTF.

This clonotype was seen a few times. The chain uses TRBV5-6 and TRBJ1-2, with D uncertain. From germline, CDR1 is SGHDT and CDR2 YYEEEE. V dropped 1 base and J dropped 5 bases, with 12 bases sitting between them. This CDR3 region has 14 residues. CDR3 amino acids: CASSLFGQAYGYTF. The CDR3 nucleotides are TGTGCCAGCAGCTTGTTCGGGCAGGCATATGGCTACACCTTC.